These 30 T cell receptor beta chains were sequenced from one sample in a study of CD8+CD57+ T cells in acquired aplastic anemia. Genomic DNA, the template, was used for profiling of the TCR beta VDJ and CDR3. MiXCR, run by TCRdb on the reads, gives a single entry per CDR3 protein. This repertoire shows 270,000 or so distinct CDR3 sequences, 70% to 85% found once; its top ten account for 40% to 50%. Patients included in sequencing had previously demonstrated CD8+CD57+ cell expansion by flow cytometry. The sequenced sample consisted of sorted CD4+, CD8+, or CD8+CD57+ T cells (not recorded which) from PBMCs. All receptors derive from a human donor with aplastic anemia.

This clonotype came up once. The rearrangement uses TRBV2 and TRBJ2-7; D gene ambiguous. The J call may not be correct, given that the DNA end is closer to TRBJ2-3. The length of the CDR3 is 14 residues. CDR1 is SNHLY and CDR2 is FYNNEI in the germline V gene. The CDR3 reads CASSYAYSNQAQYF. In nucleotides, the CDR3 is TGTGCCAGCAGTTACGCGTATAGTAATCAGGCGCAGTATTTT.

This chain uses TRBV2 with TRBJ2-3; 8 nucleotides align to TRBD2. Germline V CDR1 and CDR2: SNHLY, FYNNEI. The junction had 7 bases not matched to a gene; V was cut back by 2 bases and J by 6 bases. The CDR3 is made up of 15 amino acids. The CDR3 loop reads CASSEIGGAGDTQYF. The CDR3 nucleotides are TGTGCCAGCAGTGAAATCGGGGGGGCCGGGGATACGCAGTATTTT.

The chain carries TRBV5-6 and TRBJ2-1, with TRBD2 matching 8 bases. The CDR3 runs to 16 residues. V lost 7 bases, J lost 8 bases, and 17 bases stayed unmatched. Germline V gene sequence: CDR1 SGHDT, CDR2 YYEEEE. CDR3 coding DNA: TGTGCCAGCGGACTACCGGGAGGCGGGGGGAGCGATGAGCAGTTCTTC. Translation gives CASGLPGGGGSDEQFF.

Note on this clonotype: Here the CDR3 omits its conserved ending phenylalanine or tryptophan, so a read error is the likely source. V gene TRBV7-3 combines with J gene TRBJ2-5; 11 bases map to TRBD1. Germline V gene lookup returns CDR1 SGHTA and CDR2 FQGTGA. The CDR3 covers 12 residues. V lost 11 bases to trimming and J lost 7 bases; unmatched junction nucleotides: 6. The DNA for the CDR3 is TGTGCCGGACAGGGGGCGGGTGGGACCCAGTACCTC. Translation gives CAGQGAGGTQYL.

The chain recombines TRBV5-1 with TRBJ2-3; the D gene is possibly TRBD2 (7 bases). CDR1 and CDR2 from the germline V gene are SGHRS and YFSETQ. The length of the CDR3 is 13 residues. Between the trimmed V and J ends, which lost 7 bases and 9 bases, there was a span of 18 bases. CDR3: CASGCGGTGTQYF. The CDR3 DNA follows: TGCGCCAGCGGGTGCGGGGGCACGGGGACGCAGTATTTT.

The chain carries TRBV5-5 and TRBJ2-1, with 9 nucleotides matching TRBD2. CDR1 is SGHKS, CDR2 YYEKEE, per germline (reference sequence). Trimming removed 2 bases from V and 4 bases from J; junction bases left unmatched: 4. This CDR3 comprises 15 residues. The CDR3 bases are TGTGCCAGCAGCTTCTCTAGCGGGGTATACAATGAGCAGTTCTTC. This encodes CASSFSSGVYNEQFF.

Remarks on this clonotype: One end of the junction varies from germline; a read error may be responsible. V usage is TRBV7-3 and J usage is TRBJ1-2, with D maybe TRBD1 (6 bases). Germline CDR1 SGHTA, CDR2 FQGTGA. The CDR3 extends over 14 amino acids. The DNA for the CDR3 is TGTGCCAGCAGCCCAGGACCTGGGCACGGGGGCTACTACTTC. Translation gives CASSPGPGHGGYYF.

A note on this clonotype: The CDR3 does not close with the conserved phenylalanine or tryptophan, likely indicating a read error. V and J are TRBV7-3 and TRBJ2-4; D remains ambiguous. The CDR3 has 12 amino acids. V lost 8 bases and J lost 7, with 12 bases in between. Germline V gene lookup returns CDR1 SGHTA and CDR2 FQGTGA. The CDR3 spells CASGVAGNIQYQ. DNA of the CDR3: TGTGCCAGCGGAGTAGCTGGGAACATTCAGTACCAG.

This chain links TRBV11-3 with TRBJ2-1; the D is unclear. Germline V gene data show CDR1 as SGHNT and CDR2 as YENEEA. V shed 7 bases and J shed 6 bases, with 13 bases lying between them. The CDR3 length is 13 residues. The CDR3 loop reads CASTARSPNEQFF. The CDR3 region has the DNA TGTGCCAGCACCGCGCGATCACCCAATGAGCAGTTCTTC.

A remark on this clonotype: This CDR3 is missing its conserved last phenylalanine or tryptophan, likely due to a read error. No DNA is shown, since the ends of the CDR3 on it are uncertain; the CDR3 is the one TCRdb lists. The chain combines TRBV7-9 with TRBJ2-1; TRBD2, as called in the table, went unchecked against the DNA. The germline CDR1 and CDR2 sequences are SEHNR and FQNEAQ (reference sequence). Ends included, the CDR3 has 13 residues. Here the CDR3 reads CARQGARITQYFG.

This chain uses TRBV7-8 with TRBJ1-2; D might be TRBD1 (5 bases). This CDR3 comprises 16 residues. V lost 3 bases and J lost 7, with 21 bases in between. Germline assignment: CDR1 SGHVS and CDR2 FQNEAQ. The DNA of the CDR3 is TGTGCCAGCAGCTTTGAGACAGACGGGCTCGTACTTGGCTACACCTTC. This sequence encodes CASSFETDGLVLGYTF.

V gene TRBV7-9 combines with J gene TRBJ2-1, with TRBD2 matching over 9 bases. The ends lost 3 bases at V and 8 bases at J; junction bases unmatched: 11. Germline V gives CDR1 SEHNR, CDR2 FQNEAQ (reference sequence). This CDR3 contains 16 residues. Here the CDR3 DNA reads TGTGCCAGCAGCTTGGAAATCAGCGGGGGGAGCGATGAGCAGTTCTTC. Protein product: CASSLEISGGSDEQFF.

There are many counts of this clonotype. The DNA of the CDR3 is TGTGCCAGCAGCACTGACGAGGAGAATGGCTACACCTTC. It translates to CASSTDEENGYTF. This chain joins TRBV7-9 and TRBJ1-2; D is undetermined. The ends were cut back, 5 bases at V and 6 bases at J, with 13 bases in the middle. Germline CDR1 is SEHNR and CDR2 is FQNEAQ (reference sequence). This CDR3 has 13 residues.

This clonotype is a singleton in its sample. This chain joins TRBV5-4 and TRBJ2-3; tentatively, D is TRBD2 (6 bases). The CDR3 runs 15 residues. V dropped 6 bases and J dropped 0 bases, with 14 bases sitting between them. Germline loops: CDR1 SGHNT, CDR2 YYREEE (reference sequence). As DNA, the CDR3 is TGTGCCAGCACCTTTACTAGCACTAGCACAGATACGCAGTATTTT. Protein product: CASTFTSTSTDTQYF.

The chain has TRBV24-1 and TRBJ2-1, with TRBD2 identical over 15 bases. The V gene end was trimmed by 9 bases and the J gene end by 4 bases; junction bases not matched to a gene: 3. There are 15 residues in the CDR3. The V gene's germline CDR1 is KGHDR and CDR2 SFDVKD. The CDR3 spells CATGTSGGSYNEQFF. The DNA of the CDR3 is TGTGCCACCGGGACTAGCGGGGGGTCGTACAATGAGCAGTTCTTC.

The CDR3 region is CASGVAGNIPDFEYF. The CDR3 DNA sequence: TGTGCCAGCGGAGTAGCTGGGAACATTCCAGACTTCGAGTATTTT. This chain links TRBV9 with TRBJ2-3; no clear D. Germline CDR1 reads SGDLS; CDR2 reads YYNGEE. Trimming stripped 7 bases from V and 13 bases from J, with 28 bases between. The CDR3 spans 15 residues. Full variable domain (missing parts from reference TRBV9 and TRBJ2-3): DSGVTQTPKHLITATGQRVTLRCSPRSGDLSVYWYQQSLDQGLQFLIQYYNGEERAKGNILERFSAQQFPDLHSELNLSSLELGDSALYFCASGVAGNIPDFEYFGPGTRLTVL.

This chain's CDR3 is CASRRSRGNVAFWYF. The CDR3 region has the DNA TGTGCCAGCAGGAGGAGTAGGGGGAATGTAGCTTTTTGGTACTTC. The rearrangement joins TRBV2 to TRBJ2-5; the D gene is possibly TRBD1 (6 bases). Per the germline V gene, CDR1 is SNHLY and CDR2 is FYNNEI. The CDR3 consists of 15 residues. V was shortened by 6 bases and J by 13 bases, with 27 bases between the two germline ends.

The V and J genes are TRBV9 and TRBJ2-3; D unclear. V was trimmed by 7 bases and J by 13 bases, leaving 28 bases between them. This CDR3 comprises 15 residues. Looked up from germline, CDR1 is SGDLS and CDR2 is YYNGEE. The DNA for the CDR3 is TGTGCCAGCGGAGCCGCTGGGAACATTCTATACTTCGAGTATTTT. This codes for CASGAAGNILYFEYF. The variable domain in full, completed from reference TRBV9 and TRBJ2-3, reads DSGVTQTPKHLITATGQRVTLRCSPRSGDLSVYWYQQSLDQGLQFLIQYYNGEERAKGNILERFSAQQFPDLHSELNLSSLELGDSALYFCASGAAGNILYFEYFGPGTRLTVL.

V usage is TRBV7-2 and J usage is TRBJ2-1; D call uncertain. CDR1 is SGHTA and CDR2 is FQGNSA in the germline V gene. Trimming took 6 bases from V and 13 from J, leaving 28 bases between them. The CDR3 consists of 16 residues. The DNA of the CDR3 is TGTGCCAGCAGTTCGCCCTTAGGAGAGACGCGGTACTTCCAGTTCTTC. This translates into CASSSPLGETRYFQFF.

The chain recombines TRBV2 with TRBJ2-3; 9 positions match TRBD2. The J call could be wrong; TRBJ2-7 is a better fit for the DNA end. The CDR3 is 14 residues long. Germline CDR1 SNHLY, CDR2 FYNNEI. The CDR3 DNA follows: TGTGCCAGCAGCGTAGCGGGAGATGCCTACGAGCAGTACGTC. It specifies CASSVAGDAYEQYV.

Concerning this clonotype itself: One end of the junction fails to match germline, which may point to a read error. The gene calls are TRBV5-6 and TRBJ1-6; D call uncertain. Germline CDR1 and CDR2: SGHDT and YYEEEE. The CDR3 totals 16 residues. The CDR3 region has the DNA TGTGCCAACAGCTTAGATCTGACCTCCTATAATTCACCCCTCCACTTT. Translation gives CANSLDLTSYNSPLHF.

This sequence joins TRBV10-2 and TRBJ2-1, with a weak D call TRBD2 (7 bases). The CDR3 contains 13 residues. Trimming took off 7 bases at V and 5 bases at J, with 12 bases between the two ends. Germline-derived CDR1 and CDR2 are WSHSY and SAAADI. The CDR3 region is CASKGEGHNEQFF. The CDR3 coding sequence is TGCGCCAGCAAGGGGGAGGGACACAATGAGCAGTTCTTC.

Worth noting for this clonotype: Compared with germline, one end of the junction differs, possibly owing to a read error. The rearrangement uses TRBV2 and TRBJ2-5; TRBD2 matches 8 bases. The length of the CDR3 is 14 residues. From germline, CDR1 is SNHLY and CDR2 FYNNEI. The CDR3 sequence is CASSGGGEQDTQSF. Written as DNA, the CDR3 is TGTGCCAGCAGCGGGGGGGGCGAGCAGGACACTCAATCTTTC.

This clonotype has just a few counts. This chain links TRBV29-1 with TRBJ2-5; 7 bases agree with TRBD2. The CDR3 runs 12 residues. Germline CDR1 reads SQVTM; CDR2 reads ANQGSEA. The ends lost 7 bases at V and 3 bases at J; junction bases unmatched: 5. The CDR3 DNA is TGCAGCGCACGGGACTACAAAGAGACCCAGTACTTC. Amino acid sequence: CSARDYKETQYF.

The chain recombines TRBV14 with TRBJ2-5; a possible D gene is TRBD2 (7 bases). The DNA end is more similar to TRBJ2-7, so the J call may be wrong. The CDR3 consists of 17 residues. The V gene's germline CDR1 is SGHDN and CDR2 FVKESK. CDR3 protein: CASSPRGRGASSYEQYF. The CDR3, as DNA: TGTGCCAGCAGTCCAAGGGGACGGGGGGCGAGCTCCTACGAGCAGTACTTC.

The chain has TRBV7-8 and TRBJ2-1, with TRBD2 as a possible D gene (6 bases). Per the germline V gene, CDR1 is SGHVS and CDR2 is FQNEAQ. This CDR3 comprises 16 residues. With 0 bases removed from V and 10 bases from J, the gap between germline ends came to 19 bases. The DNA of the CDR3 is TGTGCCAGCAGCTTAGCGGGAGGAACCGATACGCAGGAGCAGTTCTTC. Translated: CASSLAGGTDTQEQFF.

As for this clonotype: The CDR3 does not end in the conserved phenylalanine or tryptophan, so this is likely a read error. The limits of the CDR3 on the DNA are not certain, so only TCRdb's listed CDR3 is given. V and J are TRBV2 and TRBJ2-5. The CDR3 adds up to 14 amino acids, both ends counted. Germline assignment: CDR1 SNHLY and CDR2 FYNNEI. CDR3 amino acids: CATSRAGQQETQFG.

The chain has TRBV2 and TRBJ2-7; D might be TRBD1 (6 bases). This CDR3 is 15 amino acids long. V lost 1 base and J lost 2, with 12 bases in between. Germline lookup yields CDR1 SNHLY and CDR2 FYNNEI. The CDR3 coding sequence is TGTGCCAGCAGTGAAGTGGGGGCAGGACCCTACGAGCAGTACTTC. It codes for CASSEVGAGPYEQYF.

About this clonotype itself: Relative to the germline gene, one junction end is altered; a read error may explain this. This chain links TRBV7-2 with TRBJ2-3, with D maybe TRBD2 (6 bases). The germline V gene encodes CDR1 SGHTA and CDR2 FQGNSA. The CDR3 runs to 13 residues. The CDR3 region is CASGDGGTAEQQF. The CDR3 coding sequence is TGTGCCAGCGGCGACGGGGGAACAGCCGAGCAGCAGTTT.

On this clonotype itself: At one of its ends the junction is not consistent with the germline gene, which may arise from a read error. The CDR3 DNA is TGTGCCACCAGCAGGGGCGCCAGCCCAGTGACCCAGTACTTC. Translation: CATSRGASPVTQYF. This chain links TRBV7-3 with TRBJ2-5; tentatively, D is TRBD1 (6 bases). The CDR3 sequence is 14 residues long. Germline CDR1 SGHTA, CDR2 FQGTGA.